This passage covers 4 T cell receptor beta chains from one sample sequenced in a study of CD8 T cells in Susac syndrome. Random hexamers were used to reverse transcribe an amount of about 0.5 to 1 ug RNA. MiXCR, applied by TCRdb to the immunoSEQ multiplex PCR reads, yields one record per CDR3 protein. The sample holds almost 450,000 distinct CDR3 sequences, 85% to 90% seen once. Sequenced: CD8+ T cells from PBMCs. These receptors all stem from a human donor with multiple sclerosis.

The V and J genes are TRBV5-1 and TRBJ2-5; 7 positions agree with TRBD1. The CDR3 loop spans 14 amino acids. V gave up 3 bases and J gave up 2 bases; unmatched junction bases: 4. CDR1 is SGHRS, CDR2 YFSETQ, per germline. CDR3 nucleotide sequence: TGCGCCAGCAGCTCCGGGGACAGTCAAGAGACCCAGTACTTC. Translated: CASSSGDSQETQYF.

In this sample, this clonotype turned up a few times. The chain is built from TRBV20-1 and TRBJ2-1; 11 positions match TRBD2. The V and J ends lost 6 bases and 3 bases, in that order; junction bases with no gene match: 10. Germline V gene lookup returns CDR1 DFQATT and CDR2 SNEGSKA (reference sequence). The CDR3 is made up of 16 amino acids. Here the CDR3 DNA reads TGCAGTGCCCGGGGTAGCGGGAGGGTACGCTACAATGAGCAGTTCTTC. It specifies CSARGSGRVRYNEQFF.

The V gene is TRBV7-3, the J gene TRBJ2-7; no firm D call. This CDR3 has 15 amino acids. The V gene's germline CDR1 is SGHTA and CDR2 FQGTGA. Between the trimmed V and J ends, which lost 6 bases and 0 bases, there was a span of 15 bases. CDR3 bases: TGTGCCAGCAGACCTAGATTGGGATACTCCTACGAGCAGTACTTC. It codes for CASRPRLGYSYEQYF.

The chain joins TRBV30 to TRBJ1-1, with D perhaps matching TRBD1 (5 bases). The CDR3 extends over 12 amino acids. Germline-derived CDR1 and CDR2 are GTSNPN and SVGIG (reference sequence). V shed 1 base and J shed 3 bases, with 6 bases lying between them. CDR3 region: CAWSGGDTEAFF. Here the CDR3 DNA reads TGTGCCTGGAGTGGGGGCGACACTGAAGCTTTCTTT.